The source of this T cell receptor beta chain is a study of human T cells and chemical hapten exposure. V was clipped by 3 bases and J by 4 bases; unmatched bases: 4. The CDR3 consists of 15 residues. CDR1 is SGHTA and CDR2 is FQGTGA in the germline V gene. Notes on the study in general: Among TCRs, those above 1 in 1000 frequency were unaffected by DPC sensitization.

Time point of the sample: patch test 2, 6 weeks after DPC sensitization. Treatment noted: therapeutic diphenylcyclopropenone sensitization with weekly scalp DPC. Staff drew blood before applying each patch test. Via MiXCR, TCRdb re-called the RACE reads, giving one row per CDR3 protein. The sample has approximately 85,000 distinct CDR3 sequences, more than 8.5% seen once; the top ten hold about 2.5%. In its sample, this clonotype was seen many times. Its antigen is not known. The V call is TRBV7-3, the J call TRBJ2-1, with TRBD2 identical over 9 bases. The TCR originated in a woman aged 25 to 39 with alopecia areata. Some clones in this sample may be carry-over from other donors' samples. The specimen comprised whole blood, sampled in connection with sensitization to the hapten diphenylcyclopropenone (DPC). The CDR3 protein is CASSFSGGNYNEQFF. CDR3 bases: TGTGCCAGCAGCTTTAGCGGGGGCAATTACAATGAGCAGTTCTTC.